This TCR beta chain was retrieved from a study of monozygotic twins with inflammatory bowel disease. Study outcomes and limitations: The data gave no support to a single strong IBD-associated signal or clonotype. Among IBD patients, TCRbeta diversity (inverse Simpson) was lower than in healthy co-twins. IBD patients shared fewer clonotypes with other individuals than healthy twins, especially patients with disease activity signs.

The CDR3 totals 13 residues. Germline V CDR1 and CDR2: SGHRS, YFSETQ. For this clonotype: Its antigen is still unknown.

Template switching added UMIs carrying a 6-nucleotide sample barcode. TCRdb re-analyzed the 5' RACE reads; it lists each CDR3 protein once, without DNA. The sample features over 110,000 distinct CDR3 sequences, with under 2.5% in its top ten. Sequencing was done on a sample of blood. The origin of this receptor is a human donor with ulcerative colitis or Crohn's disease, or a healthy co-twin of an affected twin (not recorded which). This chain connects TRBV5-1 to TRBJ2-3. The CDR3 loop is CASSLETTDTQYF.